This TCR beta chain was captured in a study of blood T cell repertoires in COVID-19. Whole-study context: Both acute and convalescent COVID-19 samples were obtained from the United States, Italy and Spain. PBMCs, B-cell-depleted T cells, or T cells were the source of the cDNA or gDNA that made up the material.

The Seattle patients joined while their infection was active and were tracked longitudinally afterward. In the original processing: Counts of nucleated cells, estimated from reference gene primer amplification, were obtained. Clones were read by immunoSEQ multiplex PCR, and TCRdb kept only the in-frame ones, dropping some. V and J calls and clone size are as listed in that table; D and trimming were resolved from the DNA. The table lists some 300,000 clones, 65% to 90% of them singletons. In germline, CDR1 is SGDLS, CDR2 YYNGEE. CDR3 size: 14 residues. The V end was cut by 6 bases, the J end by 7 bases, with 14 bases between.

The TCR sequence derives from a woman aged 70-85 years with COVID-19, enrolled during active disease. The gene calls are TRBV9 and TRBJ1-6; D uncertain. Sequenced sample: peripheral blood. Here the CDR3 reads CASTRGTGNSPLHF. Written as DNA, the CDR3 is TGTGCCAGCACGCGGGGAACTGGGAATTCACCCCTCCACTTT.